One and the same sample provided the 11 T cell receptor beta chains below, sequenced in a study of shared clonotypes between healthy human individuals. Libraries were prepared by immunoSEQ multiplex PCR; TCRdb keeps only in-frame clonotypes and omits some of them. Among around 2.5 million clones listed, over 85% were seen once. The sequenced sample was naive CD4+ T cells from PBMCs. The subset denotes: CD45RA+ positively selected. The receptors originated from a young man in good health. Some clones in this sample may be carry-over from other donors' samples.

This clone was seen just once. CDR3 in amino acids: CASSSEGGAFEETQYF. CDR3 DNA: TGTGCCAGCAGCTCTGAAGGGGGCGCGTTTGAGGAGACCCAGTACTTC. The chain recombines TRBV9 with TRBJ2-5, with TRBD1 matching over 7 bases. Germline V gene sequence: CDR1 SGDLS, CDR2 YYNGEE. V trimming: 4 bases; J trimming: 5 bases; junction bases outside the gene matches: 14. This CDR3 has 16 amino acids.

This clone appeared once. The CDR3 nucleotides read TGTGCCAGCAGGGGACGGGCAAATGAAAAACTGTTTTTT. Its translation is CASRGRANEKLFF. J is TRBJ1-4 and V is TRBV6-5; D perhaps matches TRBD1 (5 bases). Trimming removed 6 bases at V and 5 bases at J, with 10 bases between. Looked up from germline, CDR1 is MNHEY and CDR2 is SVGAGI. CDR3 size: 13 residues.

The V gene is TRBV6-5, the J gene TRBJ2-7; 9 bases agree with TRBD2. CDR1 is MNHEY and CDR2 is SVGAGI in the germline V gene. V lost 8 bases to trimming and J lost 1 base; unmatched junction nucleotides: 6. The CDR3 runs to 14 residues. The CDR3 spells CASGDSGRSYEQYF. CDR3 DNA sequence: TGTGCCAGCGGCGATAGCGGGAGATCCTACGAGCAGTACTTC.

The genes are TRBV29-1 and TRBJ2-3; tentative D call: TRBD1 (6 bases). The V gene lost 6 bases and the J gene lost 1 base, with 14 bases spanning the gap. This CDR3 is 14 amino acids long. Germline CDR1 reads SQVTM; CDR2 reads ANQGSEA. Here the CDR3 reads CSVTGPWGTDTQYF. The CDR3 DNA sequence: TGCAGCGTGACAGGCCCTTGGGGCACAGATACGCAGTATTTT.

This clone appeared a few times. The same CDR3 is also encoded by other DNA sequences in this sample. The chain links TRBV28 to TRBJ2-7; 7 nucleotides match TRBD1. Germline CDR1 and CDR2: MDHEN and SYDVKM. V shed 6 bases and J 2 bases; nucleotides not matched to a gene: 1. The CDR3 has 12 amino acids. The CDR3 region has the DNA TGTGCCAGCAGACAGGGGACCTACGAGCAGTACTTC. Translation: CASRQGTYEQYF. Complete variable domain (other parts from reference TRBV28 and TRBJ2-7): DVKVTQSSRYLVKRTGEKVFLECVQDMDHENMFWYRQDPGLGLRLIYFSYDVKMKEKGDIPEGYSVSREKKERFSLILESASTNQTSMYLCASRQGTYEQYFGPGTRLTVT.

This chain connects TRBV7-7 to TRBJ1-6; D unresolved. Germline assignment: CDR1 SSHAT and CDR2 FNYEAQ (reference sequence). The CDR3 runs to 15 residues. Trimming shortened V by 1 base and J by 7 bases, and 11 bases separated the two germline ends. DNA for the CDR3: TGTGCCAGCAGCTTAGTTCCAGGAGTGAATTCACCCCTCCACTTT. Translating gives CASSLVPGVNSPLHF.

The V call is TRBV5-1, the J call TRBJ2-5; tentatively, D is TRBD1 (6 bases). This CDR3 is 12 amino acids long. The ends were cut back, 4 bases at V and 6 bases at J, with 10 bases in the middle. CDR1 is SGHRS and CDR2 is YFSETQ in the germline V gene. The CDR3 bases are TGCGCCAGCAGCGGGGACATCAAGACCCAGTACTTC. It yields the protein CASSGDIKTQYF.

The CDR3 region is CASSGGYGNEQFF. The CDR3, as DNA: TGCGCCAGCAGCGGGGGGTACGGAAATGAGCAGTTCTTC. The rearrangement links TRBV5-1 to TRBJ2-1; D is perhaps TRBD2 (6 bases). Germline V CDR1 and CDR2: SGHRS, YFSETQ. The CDR3 spans 13 residues. Deletions cut 4 bases from V and 7 bases from J, with 12 bases between.

The V and J genes are TRBV6-5 and TRBJ2-7; D call uncertain. V lost 10 bases and J 1 base, leaving 17 bases between the germline ends. Germline values: CDR1 MNHEY, CDR2 SVGAGI. The CDR3 runs 14 residues. The chain's CDR3 is CATSLSGGSYEQYF. CDR3 nucleotide sequence: TGTGCCACCTCGCTTTCGGGCGGATCCTACGAGCAGTACTTC.

This chain links TRBV19 with TRBJ2-3; 8 bases match TRBD1. Per germline, CDR1 LNHDA and CDR2 SQIVND (reference sequence). CDR3 length equals 14 residues. The V and J ends lost 2 bases and 5 bases, in that order; junction bases with no gene match: 3. In DNA, the CDR3 is TGTGCCAGTAGTATAAGGACAGGGCAAGATACGCAGTATTTT. Its protein is CASSIRTGQDTQYF.

The CDR3 loop is CASSWSRQATNEKLFF. The CDR3 nucleotides are TGTGCCAGCAGCTGGAGCCGACAGGCAACTAATGAAAAACTGTTTTTT. This chain connects TRBV5-5 to TRBJ1-4, with D possibly being TRBD1 (6 bases). The CDR3 has 16 amino acids. Deletions cut 3 bases from V and 0 bases from J, with 12 bases between. Germline V lookup: CDR1 SGHKS, CDR2 YYEKEE (reference sequence). Based on the CDR3 plus reference TRBV5-5 and TRBJ1-4, the full variable domain is DAGVTQSPTHLIKTRGQQVTLRCSPISGHKSVSWYQQVLGQGPQFIFQYYEKEERGRGNFPDRFSARQFPNYSSELNVNALLLGDSALYLCASSWSRQATNEKLFFGSGTQLSVL.